These 10 T cell receptor beta chains were all obtained from the same sample, sequenced in a study of blood T cell repertoires in COVID-19 (dated by TCRdb to 2019 to 2021). Libraries were prepared through the immunoSEQ multiplex PCR assay. The source is immuneACCESS, and TCRdb retained only in-frame sequences with V and J called. Part of the clones is not carried over; for the studies checked, unresolved V genes explain less than half of this, and the remainder is unexplained. This sample comprises about 200,000 clones, about 93% of them detected only once. The ten largest clones add up to 0.82% of the sample. The sequenced material came from peripheral blood. All receptors come from a man aged 60 to 75 with COVID-19, enrolled during active disease.

The chain links TRBV7-9 to TRBJ1-1; no firm D call. This CDR3 is 15 amino acids long. The V gene lost 2 bases and the J gene lost 4 bases, with 14 bases spanning the gap. The germline V gene has CDR1 SEHNR and CDR2 FQNEAQ (reference sequence). CDR3 sequence (DNA): TGTGCCAGCAGCTTATTCGGAGGAGGCAGCACTGAAGCTTTCTTT. It translates to CASSLFGGGSTEAFF.

The genes are TRBV18 and TRBJ1-2; D is unclear. Trimming shortened V by 3 bases and J by 6 bases, and 14 bases separated the two germline ends. The CDR3 is 14 amino acids. CDR1 and CDR2 from the germline V gene are KGHSH and LQKENI. The CDR3, as DNA: TGTGCCAGCTCACCGGGAGAAGGTTTTAATGGCTACACCTTC. Its protein is CASSPGEGFNGYTF.

This clone was picked up one time. DNA of the CDR3: TGTGCCAGTAAATCGGGGGTTCCCAAAAACATTCAGTACTTC. Residues: CASKSGVPKNIQYF. The chain has TRBV19 and TRBJ2-4; D possibly corresponds to TRBD2 (6 bases). CDR3 length: 14 amino acids. Trimming pared 7 bases from V and 2 bases from J, leaving 12 bases between. CDR1 is LNHDA, CDR2 SQIVND, per germline (reference sequence).

The chain couples TRBV18 to TRBJ1-1, with unresolved D. In germline, CDR1 is KGHSH, CDR2 LQKENI. The ends were cut back, 3 bases at V and 1 base at J, with 3 bases in the middle. The CDR3 is made up of 12 amino acids. The CDR3 nucleotides are TGTGCCAGCTCACCGGCGAACACTGAAGCTTTCTTT. As protein: CASSPANTEAFF.

This clone turned up a few times. The chain carries TRBV3-1 (or the pseudogene TRBV3-2) and TRBJ2-1; maybe TRBD1 (5 bases). Looked up from germline, CDR1 is LGHDT and CDR2 is YNNKEL (reference sequence). The CDR3 has 16 amino acids. V lost 2 bases and J lost 6, with 17 bases in between. The CDR3 region has the DNA TGTGCCAGCAGCCAATCACAGGTGATTCCCCGCAATGAGCAGTTCTTC. This encodes CASSQSQVIPRNEQFF.

V is TRBV18 and J is TRBJ1-2; TRBD1 agrees at 8 bases. Germline V gene data show CDR1 as KGHSH and CDR2 as LQKENI. The CDR3 is made up of 16 amino acids. Trimming at V came to 3 bases and at J to 2 bases, leaving 8 bases not matched to a gene. CDR3 nucleotide sequence: TGTGCCAGCTCACCCCCCGAACGGACAGGGAACTATGGCTACACCTTC. It translates to CASSPPERTGNYGYTF.

The gene calls are TRBV27 and TRBJ2-1; D is perhaps TRBD2 (6 bases). Looked up from germline, CDR1 is MNHEY and CDR2 is SMNVEV (reference sequence). CDR3 size: 15 residues. V was pared by 2 bases and J by 0 bases, with 8 bases between. The CDR3 sequence: CASSLIGSSYNEQFF. As DNA, the CDR3 is TGTGCCAGCAGTTTAATCGGGAGCTCCTACAATGAGCAGTTCTTC.

The genes are TRBV7-3 and TRBJ2-1; 7 bases fit TRBD2. Germline loops: CDR1 SGHTA, CDR2 FQGTGA. The CDR3 length is 15 residues. V trimming: 2 bases; J trimming: 2 bases; junction bases outside the gene matches: 3. CDR3 nucleotide sequence: TGTGCCAGCAGCTTAGTACTAGCGCCCTACAATGAGCAGTTCTTC. Its protein is CASSLVLAPYNEQFF.

The chain joins TRBV9 to TRBJ1-1, with 7 bases identical to TRBD1. The length of the CDR3 is 16 residues. Germline V lookup: CDR1 SGDLS, CDR2 YYNGEE. V was clipped by 3 bases and J by 0 bases; unmatched bases: 8. CDR3 sequence reads: CASSAGGRPLNTEAFF. CDR3 nucleotides: TGTGCCAGCAGCGCAGGGGGAAGACCGTTGAACACTGAAGCTTTCTTT. Filled out from reference TRBV9 and TRBJ1-1, the complete variable domain reads DSGVTQTPKHLITATGQRVTLRCSPRSGDLSVYWYQQSLDQGLQFLIQYYNGEERAKGNILERFSAQQFPDLHSELNLSSLELGDSALYFCASSAGGRPLNTEAFFGQGTRLTVV.

The chain combines TRBV18 with TRBJ2-1; TRBD1 matches 9 bases. J lost 4 bases, V lost 3 bases, and 4 bases had no gene match. Germline-derived CDR1 and CDR2 are KGHSH and LQKENI. The CDR3 runs 15 residues. CDR3 amino acids: CASSPTGGEYNEQFF. The DNA for the CDR3 is TGTGCCAGCTCACCTACAGGGGGCGAGTACAATGAGCAGTTCTTC. The variable domain in full, completed from reference TRBV18 and TRBJ2-1, reads NAGVMQNPRHLVRRRGQEARLRCSPMKGHSHVYWYRQLPEEGLKFMVYLQKENIIDESGMPKERFSAEFPKEGPSILRIQQVVRGDSAAYFCASSPTGGEYNEQFFGPGTRLTVL.